This T cell receptor beta chain was documented in a study of T cells after posttransplantation cyclophosphamide. Study-wide findings and caveats: Blood and skin or GI T cell repertoires showed limited TRB overlap. Later post-transplant blood repertoires were often dominated by donor CD8+ memory clones. Recipient CMV seropositivity and CMV reactivation strongly tracked TRB clonality.

Germline assignment: CDR1 SEHNR and CDR2 FQNEAQ (reference sequence). This CDR3 has 17 amino acids. V lost 5 bases and J lost 0; bases outside the gene matches: 8. This clone was counted many times. Its antigen remains unidentified. Clones were sequenced by immunoSEQ multiplex PCR, and TCRdb holds only the in-frame ones, with some missing. The sample counts 30,000 to 35,000 clones, none seen once; the ten largest own roughly 6.7%. Sequencing was done on a sample of PBMCs. The rearrangement uses TRBV7-9 and TRBJ2-1; 9 bases line up with TRBD2. The clonotype comes from a woman aged 50 to 60 in good health and a related stem cell transplant donor. In DNA form, the CDR3 reads TGTGCCAGCAGCCCAGGGACTAGCCCTACCTCCTACAATGAGCAGTTCTTC. Its protein product is CASSPGTSPTSYNEQFF.